Each of the 22 T cell receptor beta chains below was sequenced from the same sample in a study of shared T cell receptors in the human thymus (dated by TCRdb to 2020 to 2023). The method was the immunoSEQ multiplex PCR assay. Entries here come from immuneACCESS through TCRdb and include only in-frame sequences with V and J called. Some clones fail to appear in such tables; in the studies checked, an unresolved V gene covers under half of the shortfall, and the cause of the remainder is unknown. The sample profile shows hundreds of thousands of clones; around 87% of them were found once. The top ten clones comprise approximately 0.0097% of the sample. The sample was also reused in another study, on human thymus T cells.

The sequencing sample was made of thymocytes. These receptors were collected from a boy in the first two years of life with a congenital heart defect. Donor details come from another sample of the same person, matched by shared clones.

In this sample, this clone turned up once. The CDR3 sequence: CAGTGLYNEQFF. The CDR3 DNA sequence: TGTGCCGGGACTGGACTATACAATGAGCAGTTCTTC. The V call is TRBV30, the J call TRBJ2-1, with D possibly being TRBD2 (6 bases). Trimming removed 8 bases at V and 4 bases at J, with 12 bases between. Germline V gene sequence: CDR1 GTSNPN, CDR2 SVGIG (reference sequence). This CDR3 spans 12 amino acids.

The chain employs TRBV28 and TRBJ1-5, with a weak D call TRBD1 (6 bases). V lost 6 bases to trimming and J lost 7 bases, with 13 bases between them. Germline CDR1 and CDR2: MDHEN and SYDVKM. The CDR3 has 13 amino acids. For the CDR3, the DNA is TGTGCCAGCAGCAGGGGACCGCGACAGCCCCAGCATTTT. Protein product: CASSRGPRQPQHF. The full variable domain, its missing parts supplied by reference TRBV28 and TRBJ1-5, is DVKVTQSSRYLVKRTGEKVFLECVQDMDHENMFWYRQDPGLGLRLIYFSYDVKMKEKGDIPEGYSVSREKKERFSLILESASTNQTSMYLCASSRGPRQPQHFGDGTRLSIL.

The rearrangement uses TRBV19 and TRBJ1-2; D may be TRBD1 (6 bases). The V gene lost 3 bases and the J gene lost 7 bases, with 15 bases spanning the gap. The CDR3 length is 14 residues. The germline CDR1 and CDR2 sequences are LNHDA and SQIVND (reference sequence). CDR3 coding DNA: TGTGCCAGTAGTATTCGGGGACATGTAGGTGGCTACACCTTC. Translating it yields CASSIRGHVGGYTF.

The rearrangement joins TRBV4-1 to TRBJ1-1; the D gene is possibly TRBD1 (5 bases). Germline V lookup: CDR1 MGHRA, CDR2 YSYEKL. The CDR3 extends over 15 amino acids. Trimming shortened V by 1 base and J by 4 bases, and 13 bases separated the two germline ends. The chain's CDR3 is CASSQGGRDGTEAFF. The CDR3 coding sequence is TGCGCCAGCAGCCAAGGAGGGAGGGACGGCACTGAAGCTTTCTTT.

The gene calls are TRBV28 and TRBJ2-2, with 8 bases fitting TRBD1. CDR1 is MDHEN, CDR2 SYDVKM, per germline. CDR3 length: 16 residues. V dropped 5 bases and J dropped 7; count of bases not matched to a gene: 12. The CDR3 nucleotides read TGTGCCAGCAGTCCCCCCCCGGCAGGGGGCAGCGGGGAGCTGTTTTTT. This sequence encodes CASSPPPAGGSGELFF.

V and J are TRBV7-6 and TRBJ2-1; TRBD1 is a possible D gene (6 bases). Germline assignment: CDR1 SGHVS and CDR2 FNYEAQ. V shed 5 bases and J shed 6 bases, with 20 bases lying between them. The CDR3 loop spans 16 amino acids. The CDR3 protein is CASSPRKDRSGNEQFF. The CDR3 DNA reads TGTGCCAGCAGCCCCCGAAAAGACAGGTCGGGCAATGAGCAGTTCTTC.

The chain joins TRBV27 to TRBJ1-1, with a weak D call TRBD1 (6 bases). CDR3 length: 16 residues. The germline V and J ends were trimmed by 8 bases and 3 bases, with 22 bases remaining between them. Germline V gene sequence: CDR1 MNHEY, CDR2 SMNVEV (reference sequence). CDR3 amino acids: CASCRCYQGRDTEAFF. The CDR3 DNA follows: TGTGCCAGCTGCCGTTGCTACCAGGGGCGTGACACTGAAGCTTTCTTT.

The chain uses TRBV30 and TRBJ2-7; D may be TRBD2 (5 bases). Trimming left V 0 bases short and J 0 bases short, with 12 bases between. Germline assignment: CDR1 GTSNPN and CDR2 SVGIG (reference sequence). This CDR3 is 15 amino acids long. Written as DNA, the CDR3 is TGTGCCTGGAGTGTACTAGGGCAGGTCTCCTACGAGCAGTACTTC. Translation gives CAWSVLGQVSYEQYF. Using reference TRBV30 and TRBJ2-7 for the parts outside the CDR3, the full variable domain is SQTIHQWPATLVQPVGSPLSLECTVEGTSNPNLYWYRQAAGRGLQLLFYSVGIGQISSEVPQNLSASRPQDRQFILSSKKLLLSDSGFYLCAWSVLGQVSYEQYFGPGTRLTVT.

The chain carries TRBV14 and TRBJ2-1, with D possibly TRBD1 on 5 matching bases. The germline V and J ends were trimmed by 1 base and 6 bases, with 13 bases remaining between them. Germline CDR1 is SGHDN and CDR2 is FVKESK. This CDR3 is 15 amino acids long. Written as DNA, the CDR3 is TGTGCCAGCAGCCAAGGTTCAACGACAGTCAATGAGCAGTTCTTC. This gives the protein CASSQGSTTVNEQFF.

This chain connects TRBV13 to TRBJ2-7; 8 bases line up with TRBD1. The V segment lost 3 bases and the J segment 4 bases; nucleotides outside the gene matches: 5. This CDR3 spans 14 amino acids. Germline assignment: CDR1 PRHDT and CDR2 FYEKMQ (reference sequence). CDR3 loop: CASSFSGGRYEQYF. The DNA of the CDR3 is TGTGCCAGCAGCTTTTCAGGGGGCAGGTACGAGCAGTACTTC.

In this sample, this clone turned up once. V gene TRBV19 combines with J gene TRBJ1-1, with D maybe TRBD1 (6 bases). The CDR3 spans 14 residues. CDR1 and CDR2 (germline): LNHDA, SQIVND (reference sequence). V was trimmed by 2 bases and J by 7 bases, leaving 14 bases between them. In DNA, the CDR3 is TGTGCCAGTAGTATACCTCACAGGGTCGGTGAAGCTTTCTTT. Protein sequence: CASSIPHRVGEAFF.

The chain has TRBV19 and TRBJ1-5; TRBD1 matches at 7 bases. V lost 7 bases, J lost 4 bases, and 13 bases stayed unmatched. This CDR3 spans 16 amino acids. Germline loops: CDR1 LNHDA, CDR2 SQIVND (reference sequence). The DNA for the CDR3 is TGTGCCAGTAAACCTCGACAGGGCAACGAGAATCAGCCCCAGCATTTT. It specifies CASKPRQGNENQPQHF.

The V call is TRBV7-3, the J call TRBJ1-6; D is perhaps TRBD1 (5 bases). Trimming left V 3 bases short and J 3 bases short, with 9 bases between. The CDR3 extends over 15 amino acids. CDR1 and CDR2 from the germline V gene are SGHTA and FQGTGA. CDR3 protein: CASSLGGSYNSPLHF. DNA of the CDR3: TGTGCCAGCAGCTTGGGGGGTAGCTATAATTCACCCCTCCACTTT. The full variable domain, its missing parts supplied by reference TRBV7-3 and TRBJ1-6, is GAGVSQTPSNKVTEKGKYVELRCDPISGHTALYWYRQSLGQGPEFLIYFQGTGAADDSGLPNDRFFAVRPEGSVSTLKIQRTERGDSAVYLCASSLGGSYNSPLHFGNGTRLTVT.

The chain employs TRBV5-1 and TRBJ2-7; 7 bases agree with TRBD1. CDR3 length: 15 amino acids. J lost 7 bases, V lost 3 bases, and 13 bases had no gene match. From germline, CDR1 is SGHRS and CDR2 YFSETQ. The CDR3 region is CASSSGQASSGEQYF. The DNA of the CDR3 is TGCGCCAGCAGCTCCGGACAGGCTTCTTCAGGGGAGCAGTACTTC.

J is TRBJ1-2 and V is TRBV19; D might be TRBD1 (6 bases). Germline V gene sequence: CDR1 LNHDA, CDR2 SQIVND (reference sequence). The CDR3 is 15 amino acids. V lost 5 bases and J 4 bases, leaving 17 bases between the germline ends. The CDR3 region has the DNA TGTGCCAGTAGTTTTAAAACAGGGTTCCGCTATGGCTACACCTTC. Translated, it gives CASSFKTGFRYGYTF.

CDR3 in DNA: TGTGCCAGCAGCTTGGCAGCGGATCTAGAGCAGTTCTTC. It translates to CASSLAADLEQFF. This sequence joins TRBV5-6 and TRBJ2-1; TRBD2 might be the D (5 bases). This CDR3 has 13 amino acids. V was cut by 0 bases and J by 10 bases, with 11 bases left in between. The germline V gene encodes CDR1 SGHDT and CDR2 YYEEEE.

The J gene is TRBJ2-5, the V gene TRBV5-8; 8 bases are shared with TRBD2. The CDR3 is 17 residues long. Germline loops: CDR1 SGHTS, CDR2 YDEGEE. V was pared by 0 bases and J by 1 base, with 8 bases of the junction left unmatched. The CDR3 loop is CASSLGLLAGTQETQYF. Written as DNA, the CDR3 is TGTGCCAGCAGCTTGGGTTTGCTAGCGGGTACCCAAGAGACCCAGTACTTC.

This chain connects TRBV10-3 to TRBJ2-7, with D perhaps TRBD2 (6 bases). The V gene's germline CDR1 is ENHRY and CDR2 SYGVKD. Trimming took 7 bases from V and 0 from J, leaving 10 bases between them. The CDR3 is 13 residues long. CDR3 DNA sequence: TGTGCCATCATGGGGGACTCCTCCTACGAGCAGTACTTC. Translated, it gives CAIMGDSSYEQYF.

The gene calls are TRBV25-1 and TRBJ1-2; 12 nucleotides agree with TRBD1. The V gene's germline CDR1 is MGHDK and CDR2 SYGVNS. V shed 4 bases, J shed 3 bases, and the junction held 9 bases outside the gene matches. This CDR3 spans 17 amino acids. The CDR3, as DNA: TGTGCCAGCAGTGCCCGGGGCGGGACAGGGGGCGACTATGGCTACACCTTC. This codes for CASSARGGTGGDYGYTF.

The CDR3 DNA reads TGTGCCAGCAGCTTCTCTTCGCTAGCGGGAGGGCCCGCGCAGTTCTTC. It specifies CASSFSSLAGGPAQFF. The V and J genes are TRBV5-6 and TRBJ2-1, with 12 bases lining up with TRBD2. Unmatched junction bases numbered 12, after V lost 2 bases and J lost 12 bases. CDR3 length: 16 residues. Germline CDR1 reads SGHDT; CDR2 reads YYEEEE.

V and J are TRBV9 and TRBJ2-3; tentatively, D is TRBD2 (5 bases). V lost 4 bases, J lost 0 bases, and 21 bases lay in between. In germline, CDR1 is SGDLS, CDR2 YYNGEE. The CDR3 has 18 residues. CDR3 loop: CASSSYIPDYPSTDTQYF. The CDR3 bases are TGTGCCAGCAGCTCCTATATTCCCGACTACCCTAGCACAGATACGCAGTATTTT.

The chain couples TRBV27 to TRBJ1-1; possibly TRBD1 for D (5 bases). The CDR3 runs to 15 residues. Germline CDR1 and CDR2: MNHEY and SMNVEV (reference sequence). The ends were cut back, 5 bases at V and 5 bases at J, with 18 bases in the middle. The CDR3, as DNA: TGTGCCAGCAGTGTAAAAGAGCGGGGGTTTACTGAAGCTTTCTTT. It specifies CASSVKERGFTEAFF.